Listed below are T cell receptor beta chains from one sample, sequenced in a study of T cell responses to AZD1222 COVID-19 vaccine. Produced via immunoSEQ multiplex PCR; TCRdb's table is partial and in-frame only. The profile shows about 150,000 clones, 87% of them singletons. Sequenced material: peripheral blood, taken 28 days after the second AZD1222 dose. All receptors derive from an adult who received the AZD1222 COVID-19 vaccine. Each CDR3 is given with its conserved first and last residue. A D gene is named only where the DNA matches it firmly. Where a row states a size, it is once, few, many or the class of an expanded clone; other rows omit it.

size: NA
J: TRBJ1-1
D: TRBD1
V: TRBV28
DNA: TGTGCCAGCAGTTTCCTACAGGGGGCGGGCGAAGCTTTCTTT
CDR3: CASSFLQGAGEAFF

size: NA
J: TRBJ1-6
D: NA
V: TRBV5-4
DNA: TGTGCCAGCAGCTTGGATCCCGCGTCGAATTCACCCCTCCACTTT
CDR3: CASSLDPASNSPLHF

size: NA
J: TRBJ1-5
D: NA
V: TRBV6-5
DNA: TGTGCCAGCACCTTGATTGGAGGGCCTAATCAGCCCCAGCATTTT
CDR3: CASTLIGGPNQPQHF

size: NA
J: TRBJ1-3
D: NA
V: TRBV7-2
DNA: TGTGCCAGCAGCTTCAATAGGGACACCATATATTTT
CDR3: CASSFNRDTIYF

size: once
J: TRBJ2-3
D: NA
V: TRBV5-4
DNA: TGTGCCACCCGAACAACTAGCACAGATACGCAGTATTTT
CDR3: CATRTTSTDTQYF

size: NA
J: TRBJ2-2
D: NA
V: TRBV5-1
DNA: TGCGCCAGCAGCCCGCTTAGCGGAACCAGCACCGGGGAGCTGTTTTTT
CDR3: CASSPLSGTSTGELFF

size: NA
J: TRBJ1-1
D: NA
V: TRBV6-5
DNA: TGTGCCAGCAGCCAGATCGAAGCTTTCTTT
CDR3: CASSQIEAFF

size: NA
J: TRBJ2-1
D: NA
V: TRBV4-2
DNA: TGTGCCAGCAGCCAAGATAAAGGAGGTTACAATGAGCAGTTCTTC
CDR3: CASSQDKGGYNEQFF

size: few
J: TRBJ2-2
D: NA
V: TRBV5-1
DNA: TGCGCCAGCAGCCCCCAGGCGGGAAACACCGGGGAGCTGTTTTTT
CDR3: CASSPQAGNTGELFF

size: once
J: TRBJ2-7
D: TRBD2
V: TRBV7-9
DNA: TGTGCCAGCAGCCCGACTAGCGGGAAACCGGACGAGCAGTACTTC
CDR3: CASSPTSGKPDEQYF

size: NA
J: TRBJ2-7
D: NA
V: TRBV28
DNA: TGTGCCAGCAGGCCCCCTCTCGGCGGTAAGAACTACGAGCAGTACTTC
CDR3: CASRPPLGGKNYEQYF

size: NA
J: TRBJ1-2
D: NA
V: TRBV2
DNA: TGTGCCAGCAGTCTCCCGGGCCCCTTGCGGGGCTACACCTTC
CDR3: CASSLPGPLRGYTF

size: NA
J: TRBJ2-3
D: NA
V: TRBV12-5
DNA: TGTGCTAGTGGTCCAGGGACTTACACAGATACGCAGTATTTT
CDR3: CASGPGTYTDTQYF

size: NA
J: TRBJ1-2
D: TRBD1
V: TRBV15
DNA: TGTGCCACCAGCAGAGTCCCGGGACAGGGGGCTATGGGCTATGGCTACACCTTC
CDR3: CATSRVPGQGAMGYGYTF

size: NA
J: TRBJ2-4
D: TRBD2
V: TRBV30
DNA: TGTGCCTGGAGTTTGGGACTAGCGGAGGGGAACATTCAGTACTTC
CDR3: CAWSLGLAEGNIQYF

size: NA
J: TRBJ1-6
D: NA
V: TRBV5-4
DNA: TGTGCCAGCAGCTTGAAGGACGGCAGGAGCTCACCCCTCCACTTT
CDR3: CASSLKDGRSSPLHF

size: NA
J: TRBJ2-7
D: NA
V: TRBV11-2
DNA: TGTGCCAGCAGCGACAGAGCGGGTTCGCCCCACTACGAGCAGTACTTC
CDR3: CASSDRAGSPHYEQYF

size: NA
J: TRBJ2-3
D: NA
V: TRBV12-3/TRBV12-4
DNA: TGTGCCAGCAGTTTTGGCGGTAAGGATACGCAGTATTTT
CDR3: CASSFGGKDTQYF

size: once
J: TRBJ1-1
D: NA
V: TRBV28
DNA: TGTGCCAGCAGTTTATATGGGAACAGGAACACTGAAGCTTTCTTT
CDR3: CASSLYGNRNTEAFF

size: NA
J: TRBJ1-3
D: NA
V: TRBV19
DNA: TGTGCCAGTAGCCAAGGGCAAGGAAACACCATATATTTT
CDR3: CASSQGQGNTIYF

size: NA
J: TRBJ2-7
D: TRBD2
V: TRBV6-2/TRBV6-3
DNA: TGTGCCAGCAGTTACTCGTCTAGCGGAGGCTACGAGCAGTACTTC
CDR3: CASSYSSSGGYEQYF

size: NA
J: TRBJ2-1
D: TRBD2
V: TRBV19
DNA: TGTGCCAGTAAGGAAGGGTCTAGCGGGAGAAACAATGAGCAGTTCTTC
CDR3: CASKEGSSGRNNEQFF

size: NA
J: TRBJ2-1
D: NA
V: TRBV9
DNA: TGTGCCAGCAGCCCTGAGTCCTACAATGAGCAGTTCTTC
CDR3: CASSPESYNEQFF

size: few
J: TRBJ1-6
D: NA
V: TRBV7-8
DNA: TGTGCCAGCAGCCTGGAACCGACGGACAAACGATTTTATAATTCACCCCTCCACTTT
CDR3: CASSLEPTDKRFYNSPLHF

size: NA
J: TRBJ1-2
D: NA
V: TRBV7-2
DNA: TGTGCCAGCAGCTGGACAGTCTCCTATGGCTACACCTTC
CDR3: CASSWTVSYGYTF

size: NA
J: TRBJ2-1
D: NA
V: TRBV15
DNA: TGTGCCACCAGCAGAGTAGGTACGACCTCCTACAATGAGCAGTTCTTC
CDR3: CATSRVGTTSYNEQFF

size: NA
J: TRBJ2-5
D: NA
V: TRBV2
DNA: TGTGCCAGCAGTGAGGAACAGTACCAAGAGACCCAGTACTTC
CDR3: CASSEEQYQETQYF

size: NA
J: TRBJ2-2
D: TRBD1
V: TRBV7-2
DNA: TGTGCCAGCAGCCGGGACAGCACAGGCACCGGGGAGCTGTTTTTT
CDR3: CASSRDSTGTGELFF

size: NA
J: TRBJ2-1
D: NA
V: TRBV19
DNA: TGTGCCAGTAGTACCTTAGCGGCCCTAACGAATAATGAGCAGTTCTTC
CDR3: CASSTLAALTNNEQFF

size: NA
J: TRBJ2-1
D: TRBD2
V: TRBV5-1
DNA: TGCGCCAGCAGCACCCTAGCGGGAGGGACCTACAATGAGCAGTTCTTC
CDR3: CASSTLAGGTYNEQFF

size: NA
J: TRBJ2-6
D: NA
V: TRBV11-2
DNA: TGTGCCAGCAGCCCCCATGACAGCTCTGGGGCCAACGTCCTGACTTTC
CDR3: CASSPHDSSGANVLTF

size: NA
J: TRBJ1-1
D: NA
V: TRBV18
DNA: TGTGCCAGCTCTCCCCTAGGACAAGAAGCTTTCTTT
CDR3: CASSPLGQEAFF

size: NA
J: TRBJ2-3
D: TRBD2
V: TRBV28
DNA: TGTGCCAGCAGTAGCGGGAGATCCATCGCAGATACGCAGTATTTT
CDR3: CASSSGRSIADTQYF

size: NA
J: TRBJ1-1
D: TRBD1
V: TRBV7-9
DNA: TGTGCCAGCAGCTTGGCCCAAGGGACAGGGGGTTACACTGAAGCTTTCTTT
CDR3: CASSLAQGTGGYTEAFF

size: NA
J: TRBJ1-4
D: NA
V: TRBV18
DNA: TGTGCCAGCTCACAAGGGGCAACTAATGAAAAACTGTTTTTT
CDR3: CASSQGATNEKLFF

size: once
J: TRBJ1-5
D: NA
V: TRBV6-5
DNA: TGTGCCAGCGCCCCCGGGGTGGGAAATCAGCCCCAGCATTTT
CDR3: CASAPGVGNQPQHF

size: NA
J: TRBJ1-1
D: NA
V: TRBV27
DNA: TGTGCCAGCAGTTTCTCAGGGTTCACCACTGAAGCTTTCTTT
CDR3: CASSFSGFTTEAFF

size: NA
J: TRBJ2-1
D: NA
V: TRBV29-1
DNA: TGCAGCGCGGCCTCAGCAAACAATGAGCAGTTCTTC
CDR3: CSAASANNEQFF

size: NA
J: TRBJ1-5
D: TRBD1
V: TRBV28
DNA: TGTGCCAGCAGTCCCGACAGGGTTCAGCCCCAGCATTTT
CDR3: CASSPDRVQPQHF

size: few
J: TRBJ1-5
D: NA
V: TRBV20-1
DNA: TGCAGTGCTAGTTGGGAGGGCATTGGACAGCCCCAGCATTTT
CDR3: CSASWEGIGQPQHF

size: NA
J: TRBJ2-1
D: TRBD2
V: TRBV11-2
DNA: TGTGCCAGCAGCTTACGGGAGGAGCGGGGTGAGCAGTTCTTC
CDR3: CASSLREERGEQFF

size: NA
J: TRBJ2-3
D: NA
V: TRBV5-4
DNA: TGTGCCAGCAGCCGCCCCGGGGGGCCCGGGACGCAGTATTTT
CDR3: CASSRPGGPGTQYF

size: NA
J: TRBJ1-1
D: NA
V: TRBV6-2/TRBV6-3
DNA: TGTGCCAGCAGTCAGTTCATAAACACTGAAGCTTTCTTT
CDR3: CASSQFINTEAFF

size: NA
J: TRBJ2-7
D: TRBD2
V: TRBV10-3
DNA: TGTGCCATCAGTGCTAGCGGGAGCTCCTTAGGGCCCGAGCAGTACTTC
CDR3: CAISASGSSLGPEQYF

size: NA
J: TRBJ1-1
D: NA
V: TRBV2
DNA: TGTGCCAGCATGCTGGGGCGGGGTGGCACTGAAGCTTTCTTT
CDR3: CASMLGRGGTEAFF

size: NA
J: TRBJ1-1
D: NA
V: TRBV5-4
DNA: TGTGCCAGCAGCCTTAGGACAAAAGGGACTGAAGCTTTCTTT
CDR3: CASSLRTKGTEAFF

size: NA
J: TRBJ2-7
D: TRBD1
V: TRBV5-1
DNA: TGCGCCAGCAGCGGACAGGGGTTTCCCTCCTACGAGCAGTACTTC
CDR3: CASSGQGFPSYEQYF

size: NA
J: TRBJ1-1
D: TRBD1
V: TRBV6-2/TRBV6-3
DNA: TGTGCCAGCAGTTACGGGGTTGGGAGGGGGCGAGGGACTGAAGCTTTCTTT
CDR3: CASSYGVGRGRGTEAFF

size: NA
J: TRBJ2-1
D: TRBD2
V: TRBV25-1
DNA: TGTGCCAGCAGTCCTCGACTAGCGGGAGGGCTCTACAATGAGCAGTTCTTC
CDR3: CASSPRLAGGLYNEQFF

size: NA
J: TRBJ1-2
D: TRBD1
V: TRBV15
DNA: TGTGCCACCAGCAGAGCTAGGGGACAGAACTATGGCTACACCTTC
CDR3: CATSRARGQNYGYTF

size: NA
J: TRBJ1-1
D: NA
V: TRBV19
DNA: TGTGCCAGTACTGAGATCCAGGGAAAAGGGAACACTGAAGCTTTCTTT
CDR3: CASTEIQGKGNTEAFF

size: NA
J: TRBJ2-2
D: NA
V: TRBV5-1
DNA: TGCGCCAGCAGTTCCCTAGGACCCGTAGGCTTGAACACCGGGGAGCTGTTTTTT
CDR3: CASSSLGPVGLNTGELFF

size: NA
J: TRBJ2-7
D: NA
V: TRBV28
DNA: TGTGCCAGCAGAAGGGGCGCGATTTCCTACGAGCAGTACTTC
CDR3: CASRRGAISYEQYF

size: NA
J: TRBJ2-4
D: TRBD2
V: TRBV5-6
DNA: TGTGCCAGCAGCTATCTAGCGGGGGTAGCCAAAAACATTCAGTACTTC
CDR3: CASSYLAGVAKNIQYF